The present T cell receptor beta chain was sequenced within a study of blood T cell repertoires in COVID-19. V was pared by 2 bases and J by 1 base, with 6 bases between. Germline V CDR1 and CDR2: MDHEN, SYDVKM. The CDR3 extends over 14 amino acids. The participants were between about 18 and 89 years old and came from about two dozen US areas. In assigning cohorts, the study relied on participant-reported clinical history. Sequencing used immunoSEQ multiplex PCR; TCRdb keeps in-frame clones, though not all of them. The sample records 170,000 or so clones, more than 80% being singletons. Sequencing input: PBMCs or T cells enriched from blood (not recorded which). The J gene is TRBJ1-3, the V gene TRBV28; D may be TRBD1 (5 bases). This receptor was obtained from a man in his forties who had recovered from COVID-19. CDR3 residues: CASSLGGSGNTIYF. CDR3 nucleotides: TGTGCCAGCAGTTTAGGGGGGTCTGGAAACACCATATATTTT.